What follows describes a single T cell receptor (beta chain). Its binding antigen is unknown. It has no much larger one-base neighbor in the sample; base qualities were not kept. These data come from a study of T-cell reconstitution after alpha-beta-depleted transplantation in children (dated by TCRdb to about 2016). Broadly, across the study: T-cell immune reconstitution after TCRalphabeta/CD19-depleted allogeneic hematopoietic cell transplantation in children was quantitatively tracked in the study by means of TCR repertoire profiling.

The CDR3 goes from the cysteine to the phenylalanine over 15 residues. Just CDR3 DNA is preserved here, 45 bases in frame from base 1. CDR1 and CDR2 are drawn from the germline V gene: SGHTA, FQGNSA. Trimming takes 6 bases from V and 1 base from J, and the germline ends sit 14 bases apart. Libraries came from PCR. Sequenced on an Illumina HiSeq 2500. TCR library preparation used molecular barcoding, with unique molecular identifiers applied to normalize quantification of the TCRbeta repertoire. TCRdb handled the public reads itself, with Q25 trimming in fastp and clone calling in MiXCR, and kept productive beta chains. CDR3 protein duplicates are merged, each entry listing the most common genes and DNA. In all, the sample holds some 530,000 distinct CDR3 sequences, and around 12% of those were seen once. The ten largest clones capture 4.5% to 6% of the sample.

The receptor was derived from a human donor who donated a stem cell graft to a child with combined immunodeficiency. The chain is made from TRBV7-2 and TRBJ2-3, with an unclear D gene assignment. Source: PBMCs from the stem cell graft donor, taken from the stem cell graft. The sequenced DNA is TGTGCCAGCAGTTCTCAGGTTCTAGGCACAGATACGCAGTATTTT. Translation gives CASSSQVLGTDTQYF.